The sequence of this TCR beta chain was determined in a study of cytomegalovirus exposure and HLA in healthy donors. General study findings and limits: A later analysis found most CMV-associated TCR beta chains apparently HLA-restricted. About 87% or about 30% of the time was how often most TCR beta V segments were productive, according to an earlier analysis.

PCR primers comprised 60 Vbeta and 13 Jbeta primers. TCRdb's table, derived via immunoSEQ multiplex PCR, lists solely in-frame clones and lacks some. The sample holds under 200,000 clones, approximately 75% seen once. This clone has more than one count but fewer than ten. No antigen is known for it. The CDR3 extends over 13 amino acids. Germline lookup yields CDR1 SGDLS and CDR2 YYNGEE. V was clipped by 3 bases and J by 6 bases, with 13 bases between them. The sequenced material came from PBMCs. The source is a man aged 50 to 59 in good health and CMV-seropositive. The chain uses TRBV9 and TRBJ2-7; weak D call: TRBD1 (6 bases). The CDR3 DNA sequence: TGTGCCAGCAGCGGGCCCGGACAGCTCGAGCAGTACTTC. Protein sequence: CASSGPGQLEQYF.